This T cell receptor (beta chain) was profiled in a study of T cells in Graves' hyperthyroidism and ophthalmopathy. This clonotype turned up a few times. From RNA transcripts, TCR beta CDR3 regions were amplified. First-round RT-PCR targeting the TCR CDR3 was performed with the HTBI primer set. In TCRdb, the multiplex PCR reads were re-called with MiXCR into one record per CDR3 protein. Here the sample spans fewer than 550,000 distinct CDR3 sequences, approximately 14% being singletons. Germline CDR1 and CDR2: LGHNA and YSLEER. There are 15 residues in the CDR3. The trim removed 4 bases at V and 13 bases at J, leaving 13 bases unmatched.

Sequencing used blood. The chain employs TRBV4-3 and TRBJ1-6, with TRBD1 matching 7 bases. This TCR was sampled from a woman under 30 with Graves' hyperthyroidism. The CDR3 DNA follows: TGCGCCAGCAGCCGTATCCCCGCAGGGGGTCTCCCCCTCCACTTT. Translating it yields CASSRIPAGGLPLHF.